Shown below are 32 T cell receptor beta chains from a single sample sequenced in a study of vaccination and CD4 T cells after COVID-19. Their antigens remain unidentified. The Oncomine TCR Beta short-read assay was what sequenced the DNA obtained from cultured CD4+ T cells. TCRdb re-analysed the PCR reads in MiXCR, keeping a single row per CDR3 protein. The data show 15,000 to 20,000 distinct CDR3 sequences, with 78% seen just once and about 15% held by the top ten. Regarding treatment: roughly 10-day PBMC culture with coronavirus spike peptide pools or control peptides (ViraFEST assay). This material consisted of CD4+ T cells from blood, cultured in vitro, taken after SARS-CoV-2 vaccination. Receptors originate from a human donor who received a COVID-19 vaccine.

This sequence joins TRBV7-2 and TRBJ2-2; D is unresolved. CDR1 and CDR2 (germline): SGHTA, FQGNSA. Trimming stripped 5 bases from V and 6 bases from J, with 16 bases between. This CDR3 comprises 15 residues. The chain's CDR3 is CASSLKFGSAGELFF. DNA of the CDR3: TGTGCCAGCAGCCTGAAGTTCGGTTCCGCCGGGGAGCTGTTTTTT.

The chain employs TRBV15 and TRBJ1-4, with D perhaps matching TRBD1 (6 bases). The length of the CDR3 is 15 residues. Germline-derived CDR1 and CDR2 are LNHNV and YYDKDF (reference sequence). Trimming stripped 2 bases from V and 3 bases from J, with 10 bases between. CDR3 DNA sequence: TGTGCCACCAGCAGAAGGACAGCCGCTAATGAAAAACTGTTTTTT. Encoded protein: CATSRRTAANEKLFF.

The chain uses TRBV24-1 and TRBJ1-1; D not certain. Germline values: CDR1 KGHDR, CDR2 SFDVKD. V lost 6 bases and J 5 bases, leaving 6 bases between the germline ends. CDR3 length equals 11 residues. CDR3 residues: CATSLGTEAFF. The CDR3 DNA reads as TGTGCCACCAGTTTAGGTACTGAAGCTTTCTTT.

The J gene is TRBJ1-2, the V gene TRBV20-1; 8 bases align to TRBD1. The CDR3 totals 14 residues. CDR1 is DFQATT, CDR2 SNEGSKA, per germline (reference sequence). With 2 bases clipped from V and 7 bases from J, the junction kept 9 bases outside the gene matches. The CDR3 is CSARMGTGYFGYTF. The CDR3 DNA reads TGCAGTGCTAGAATGGGGACAGGTTATTTTGGCTACACCTTC.

This clonotype was seen only once. V and J are TRBV6-5 and TRBJ1-2; perhaps TRBD1 as D (5 bases). The CDR3 covers 13 residues. V dropped 2 bases and J dropped 7 bases, with 11 bases sitting between them. CDR1 and CDR2 (germline): MNHEY, SVGAGI. CDR3 sequence (DNA): TGTGCCAGCAGTTACGGGGGAACGGGTGGCTACACCTTC. It encodes CASSYGGTGGYTF.

The rearrangement links TRBV20-1 to TRBJ1-2; D not resolved. Germline values: CDR1 DFQATT, CDR2 SNEGSKA (reference sequence). This CDR3 is 14 amino acids long. Trimming shortened V by 6 bases and J by 5 bases, and 19 bases separated the two germline ends. This CDR3 is CSAQDEGQGYGYTF. In DNA form, the CDR3 reads TGCAGTGCCCAGGATGAGGGTCAAGGGTATGGCTACACCTTC.

In this sample, this clonotype turned up a few times. The DNA is left out, because the CDR3 cannot be placed on it with certainty; the CDR3 is given as TCRdb lists it. The gene calls are TRBV11-3 and TRBJ1-2; the table's D call of TRBD1 was not tested on the DNA. Germline lookup yields CDR1 SGHNT and CDR2 YENEEA. The CDR3 sequence runs 23 residues, both termini included. The chain's CDR3 is CASSRGSSGANVLTFGAGYGYTF.

The DNA of the CDR3 is TGTGCCAGCAGTTTTACCTTAAACACTGAAGCTTTCTTT. Its protein is CASSFTLNTEAFF. The rearrangement links TRBV27 to TRBJ1-1; D gene unclear. Germline V gene lookup returns CDR1 MNHEY and CDR2 SMNVEV (reference sequence). This CDR3 is built from 13 residues. V lost 3 bases and J lost 2, with 7 bases in between.

The rearrangement uses TRBV20-1 and TRBJ2-5; 9 bases match TRBD2. The ends lost 6 bases at V and 5 bases at J; junction bases unmatched: 19. This CDR3 is built from 17 residues. Per germline, CDR1 DFQATT and CDR2 SNEGSKA (reference sequence). DNA for the CDR3: TGCAGTGCCAACAAGGGAGCTAGCGGGGCCCTCGGGGAGACCCAGTACTTC. Amino acids: CSANKGASGALGETQYF.

This clonotype was counted a few times. CDR3 sequence: CASSESGGGNSGANVLTF. CDR3 DNA sequence: TGCGCCAGCAGTGAGTCAGGGGGGGGGAACTCTGGGGCCAACGTCCTGACTTTC. V is TRBV10-1 and J is TRBJ2-6; D possibly corresponds to TRBD2 (7 bases). CDR1 and CDR2 from the germline V gene are WNHNN and SYGVQD (reference sequence). CDR3 length: 18 residues. Trimming took off 0 bases at V and 0 bases at J, with 12 bases between the two ends.

The J gene is TRBJ1-6, the V gene TRBV27; D uncertain. Trimming removed 8 bases at V and 6 bases at J, with 5 bases between. The CDR3 runs to 11 residues. Per the germline V gene, CDR1 is MNHEY and CDR2 is SMNVEV (reference sequence). The DNA for the CDR3 is TGTGCCAGCGACGGTAATTCACCCCTCCACTTT. Translated: CASDGNSPLHF.

Concerning this clonotype: The germline gene is not matched at one end of the junction; a read error may be the cause. The V call is TRBV5-3, the J call TRBJ1-1; 9 bases line up with TRBD1. Being an ORF, TRBV5-3 has a function that is uncertain. The CDR3 has 15 residues. CDR3 in amino acids: CASSLSGQGLTEAFF. In DNA form, the CDR3 reads TGTGCCAGCAGCTTATCAGGACAGGGGTTGACTGAAGCTTTCTTT.

The chain combines TRBV5-1 with TRBJ1-1, with 7 bases lining up with TRBD1. The germline V gene encodes CDR1 SGHRS and CDR2 YFSETQ. V lost 3 bases, J lost 4 bases, and 6 bases stayed unmatched. The CDR3 is made up of 14 amino acids. The CDR3 coding sequence is TGCGCCAGCAGCTCGACAGGGTTGGGCACTGAAGCTTTCTTT. Protein product: CASSSTGLGTEAFF. The entire variable domain, with the rest obtained from reference TRBV5-1 and TRBJ1-1, is as follows: KAGVTQTPRYLIKTRGQQVTLSCSPISGHRSVSWYQQTPGQGLQFLFEYFSETQRNKGNFPGRFSGRQFSNSRSEMNVSTLELGDSALYLCASSSTGLGTEAFFGQGTRLTVV.

This clonotype came up a few times. The rearrangement joins TRBV12-3 or TRBV12-4 to TRBJ1-3; 10 bases match TRBD1. CDR3 length: 15 amino acids. J was trimmed by 3 bases and V by 5 bases; bases with no gene match: 4. CDR3 protein: CASSPGTGVGNTIYF. In DNA, the CDR3 is TGTGCCAGCAGTCCCGGGACAGGGGTTGGAAACACCATATATTTT.

V and J are TRBV27 and TRBJ2-5; D may be TRBD1 (6 bases). Germline assignment: CDR1 MNHEY and CDR2 SMNVEV (reference sequence). V dropped 6 bases and J dropped 5 bases, with 16 bases sitting between them. CDR3 length equals 14 residues. CDR3 DNA sequence: TGTGCCAGCAGCCTACAGGGTGGAATGGAGACCCAGTACTTC. Amino acid sequence: CASSLQGGMETQYF.

The rearrangement links TRBV6-1 to TRBJ1-2, with 8 positions matching TRBD1. There are 16 residues in the CDR3. The V gene's germline CDR1 is MNHNS and CDR2 SASEGT. V lost 2 bases and J lost 3; bases outside the gene matches: 8. The CDR3 sequence: CASSEWGTGKDYGYTF. CDR3 bases: TGTGCCAGCAGTGAATGGGGGACAGGTAAAGACTATGGCTACACCTTC.

The V gene is TRBV18, the J gene TRBJ1-1; TRBD1 agrees at 9 bases. The CDR3 sequence is 16 residues long. J gave up 6 bases and V 3 bases, and 11 bases lay outside the gene matches. The germline V gene encodes CDR1 KGHSH and CDR2 LQKENI. DNA of the CDR3: TGTGCCAGCTCACCGTTACTCGTGGACAGGGGCCCTGAAGCTTTCTTT. This encodes CASSPLLVDRGPEAFF.

The chain combines TRBV7-9 with TRBJ2-5; TRBD2 aligns across 7 bases. The CDR3 contains 14 residues. V trimming: 1 base; J trimming: 9 bases; junction bases outside the gene matches: 8. CDR1 and CDR2 from the germline V gene are SEHNR and FQNEAQ (reference sequence). CDR3 coding DNA: TGTGCCAGCAGCTTAGGAGCGGGACCCGGGGCCCAGTACTTC. This codes for CASSLGAGPGAQYF.

This clonotype has a handful of counts. The CDR3, as DNA: TGCAGTGCTAGTGGTTCCAGGGGCAACACTGAAGCTTTCTTT. This codes for CSASGSRGNTEAFF. This sequence joins TRBV20-1 and TRBJ1-1, with D tentatively TRBD1 (6 bases). Germline-derived CDR1 and CDR2 are DFQATT and SNEGSKA (reference sequence). This CDR3 has 14 residues. Trimming took off 3 bases at V and 2 bases at J, with 13 bases between the two ends.

The gene calls are TRBV6-5 and TRBJ2-7, with 8 bases aligning to TRBD1. After removal of 4 bases from V and 3 bases from J, the junction contained 2 bases not matched to a gene. The CDR3 contains 13 residues. Germline CDR1 reads MNHEY; CDR2 reads SVGAGI. CDR3 sequence reads: CASSSGQDYEQYF. In DNA form, the CDR3 reads TGTGCCAGCAGTTCGGGACAGGACTACGAGCAGTACTTC.

The gene calls are TRBV6-1 and TRBJ1-2; D is uncertain. Trimming pared 4 bases from V and 3 bases from J, leaving 18 bases between. The germline V gene has CDR1 MNHNS and CDR2 SASEGT. This CDR3 comprises 16 residues. The chain's CDR3 is CASSGPRVAGHYGYTF. In nucleotides, the CDR3 is TGTGCCAGCAGTGGGCCCCGGGTCGCGGGCCACTATGGCTACACCTTC.

The chain links TRBV19 to TRBJ2-3, with TRBD1 matching over 8 bases. Looked up from germline, CDR1 is LNHDA and CDR2 is SQIVND (reference sequence). V shed 8 bases and J 3 bases; nucleotides not matched to a gene: 7. This CDR3 spans 14 amino acids. This CDR3 reads CASDDRGRTDTQYF. The CDR3 region has the DNA TGTGCCAGTGACGACAGGGGTCGGACAGATACGCAGTATTTT.

This chain connects TRBV20-1 to TRBJ2-7, with 10 positions matching TRBD1. V was clipped by 3 bases and J by 2 bases; unmatched bases: 7. The germline gives CDR1 DFQATT, CDR2 SNEGSKA (reference sequence). The CDR3 contains 15 residues. The CDR3 sequence: CSARGDRGGTYEQYF. CDR3 coding DNA: TGCAGTGCTAGGGGGGACAGGGGAGGAACCTACGAGCAGTACTTC.

The V call is TRBV5-1, the J call TRBJ1-2; D might be TRBD1 (5 bases). In germline, CDR1 is SGHRS, CDR2 YFSETQ. The CDR3 has 17 residues. The V and J ends lost 4 bases and 1 base respectively, with 20 bases between them. CDR3 sequence reads: CASSRGGTGHLNYGYTF. The CDR3 region has the DNA TGCGCCAGCAGCCGGGGGGGTACAGGTCACCTTAACTATGGCTACACCTTC. Combining the CDR3 with reference TRBV5-1 and TRBJ1-2 gives the whole variable domain KAGVTQTPRYLIKTRGQQVTLSCSPISGHRSVSWYQQTPGQGLQFLFEYFSETQRNKGNFPGRFSGRQFSNSRSEMNVSTLELGDSALYLCASSRGGTGHLNYGYTFGSGTRLTVV.

This clonotype was seen more than once but under ten times. The CDR3 nucleotides are TGTGCCTGGAGTGGCCTCGCGGGGGGCTACACCTTC. It specifies CAWSGLAGGYTF. This chain links TRBV30 with TRBJ1-2; D gene uncertain. CDR3 length: 12 amino acids. Germline V gene lookup returns CDR1 GTSNPN and CDR2 SVGIG (reference sequence). The germline V and J ends were trimmed by 1 base and 8 bases, with 11 bases remaining between them. The full variable domain, in which reference TRBV30 and TRBJ1-2 provide the parts outside the CDR3, is SQTIHQWPATLVQPVGSPLSLECTVEGTSNPNLYWYRQAAGRGLQLLFYSVGIGQISSEVPQNLSASRPQDRQFILSSKKLLLSDSGFYLCAWSGLAGGYTFGSGTRLTVV.

V and J are TRBV7-2 and TRBJ2-3; D is uncertain. Trimming pared 5 bases from V and 5 bases from J, leaving 8 bases between. The CDR3 has 12 residues. Germline-derived CDR1 and CDR2 are SGHTA and FQGNSA. CDR3 in amino acids: CASSRHLDTQYF. For the CDR3, the DNA is TGTGCCAGCAGCCGACATCTAGATACGCAGTATTTT.

The chain couples TRBV6-1 to TRBJ1-6, with 8 bases fitting TRBD1. V trimming: 8 bases; J trimming: 8 bases; junction bases outside the gene matches: 8. This CDR3 is 14 amino acids long. CDR1 is MNHNS and CDR2 is SASEGT in the germline V gene. DNA of the CDR3: TGTGCCAGCCTACTGGGACAGGCAGATTCACCCCTCCACTTT. Amino acids: CASLLGQADSPLHF.

The chain recombines TRBV7-9 with TRBJ2-5; D might be TRBD1 or TRBD2, each matching 8 bases. CDR1 and CDR2 (germline): SEHNR, FQNEAQ (reference sequence). V shed 5 bases and J shed 1 base, with 20 bases lying between them. This CDR3 region has 17 residues. CDR3 in DNA: TGTGCCAGCAGCCCAGGACAGGGCGGGAGGTCCCAAGAGACCCAGTACTTC. This translates into CASSPGQGGRSQETQYF.

V usage is TRBV7-8 and J usage is TRBJ2-3, with a tentative D call TRBD2 (6 bases). Germline lookup yields CDR1 SGHVS and CDR2 FQNEAQ. This CDR3 region has 15 residues. Trimming left V 7 bases short and J 0 bases short, with 14 bases between. In DNA, the CDR3 is TGTGCCAGCACTCAAGGGGACTCGAGCACAGATACGCAGTATTTT. Translating it yields CASTQGDSSTDTQYF.

V and J are TRBV6-5 and TRBJ2-1; 10 nucleotides agree with TRBD2. The J segment lost 3 bases and the V segment lost 3 bases, leaving 5 bases of the junction unmatched. CDR1 MNHEY and CDR2 SVGAGI come from the germline V gene. The CDR3 has 16 residues. For the CDR3, the DNA is TGTGCCAGCAGTTATGATAGCGGGGGGTTCTACAATGAGCAGTTCTTC. Translated: CASSYDSGGFYNEQFF.

The chain carries TRBV6-5 and TRBJ1-1, with D unresolved. Germline assignment: CDR1 MNHEY and CDR2 SVGAGI. The CDR3 extends over 15 amino acids. The V end was cut by 2 bases, the J end by 3 bases, with 13 bases between. The CDR3 nucleotides read TGTGCCAGCAGTTACGATTCCCGGCTGCACACTGAAGCTTTCTTT. Amino acid sequence: CASSYDSRLHTEAFF.

The chain recombines TRBV7-6 with TRBJ1-5; D is possibly TRBD1 (6 bases). The CDR3 extends over 17 amino acids. In germline, CDR1 is SGHVS, CDR2 FNYEAQ. V lost 7 bases, J lost 0 bases, and 19 bases lay in between. Here the CDR3 DNA reads TGTGCCAGCACCTCTCAGGGGATTAGGAATAGCAATCAGCCCCAGCATTTT. It codes for CASTSQGIRNSNQPQHF.